This T cell receptor beta chain derives from a study of blood T cell repertoires in COVID-19. Enrollees, roughly 18 to 90 years old, lived in approximately 25 US areas. Clinical history reported by participants formed the basis on which cohorts were assigned. Under the authors' procedure: Nucleated cell number was recorded as an estimate derived from reference gene primer amplification. TCRdb's table, derived via immunoSEQ multiplex PCR, lists solely in-frame clones and lacks some. V, J and clone size derive from that table, while D and trimming were established from the DNA sequence. The table records 200,000 to 250,000 clones, approximately 84% of them present only once. V gave up 6 bases and J gave up 4 bases; unmatched junction bases: 8. The CDR3 is 15 amino acids. CDR1 SNHLY and CDR2 FYNNEI come from the germline V gene.

The chain recombines TRBV2 with TRBJ2-1; 8 bases are shared with TRBD1. The source is a man aged 40-49 years who had recovered from COVID-19. Sample: PBMCs or T cells enriched from blood (not recorded which). DNA of the CDR3: TGTGCCAGCAGGGTTAACAGGGGGTCTTACAATGAGCAGTTCTTC. Translated: CASRVNRGSYNEQFF.